What follows is one TCR beta chain and its context. Membership in each cohort depended on participant-reported clinical history. This record comes from a study of blood T cell repertoires in COVID-19. Study in general: There were acute and convalescent COVID-19 samples, and they came from the United States, Italy and Spain. The cDNA or gDNA used as material had been derived from T cells, B-cell-depleted T cells, or PBMCs.

Generated by immunoSEQ multiplex PCR, the TCRdb table keeps only in-frame clones and is missing some. Counted here are fewer than 200,000 clones, around 84% occurring once; the ten biggest clones make up 3% to 3.5%. This TCR came from a woman aged 25 to 39 who had been exposed to COVID-19. Material: PBMCs or T cells enriched from blood (not recorded which).

The DNA for the CDR3 is TGTGCCAGCAGCTTAGACAGGGGCTTGCACGATCAGCCCCAGCATTTT. Its translation: CASSLDRGLHDQPQHF. The chain recombines TRBV7-9 with TRBJ1-5; 7 bases align to TRBD1. CDR1 is SEHNR, CDR2 FQNEAQ, per germline (reference sequence). The trim removed 1 base at V and 5 bases at J, leaving 8 bases unmatched. This CDR3 region has 16 residues.